The source of this TCR beta chain is a study of T cells after yellow fever vaccination (dated by TCRdb to the late 2010s). In terms of the full investigation: The SMART-Seq v4 Ultra Low Input RNA kit was used to prepare libraries from fractions with low cell numbers. To track T-cell clones before and after primary and booster YFV17D yellow fever vaccination, bulk TCR alpha and beta repertoires were sequenced longitudinally. Two healthy male donors, one aged 18 to 30 and one aged 30 to 40 years, made up the cohort. Bulk PBMC replicates and cell subsets were isolated from blood drawn at multiple timepoints before and after both primary and secondary immunization.

This clonotype has a count of ten or more. The clone's antigen remains unknown. No base qualities exist here, and no much larger clone lies one base off it. The treatment or condition tag for this specimen amounts to: live attenuated yellow fever vaccine strain. At every blood-draw timepoint, two biological replicates of bulk PBMCs were collected. A standard Ficoll-Paque protocol was used to isolate PBMCs from peripheral blood. RNA was extracted with TriZol from bulk PBMCs, CD4 and CD8 fractions, and dextramer-positive and dextramer-negative fractions. The germline V gene gives CDR1 as LGHNA and CDR2 as YNFKEQ. V is pared back by 3 bases and J by 2 bases, with 14 bases lying between the germline termini. The CDR3, cysteine through phenylalanine, is 16 amino acids long. Here the CDR3 DNA is all that survives: 48 bases in frame from base 1. TCR cDNA was synthesized by 5'RACE template switching, which introduced a universal primer site and unique molecular identifiers. cDNA synthesis was primed from both the TCR alpha and TCR beta constant segments. Library amplification used two PCR steps, and the second PCR step added sample barcodes and sequencing adapters. Sequencing of libraries was done on Illumina HiSeq 2500 (2x100 bp) or NovaSeq (2x150 bp). Per the source publication's procedure: MIGEC handled demultiplexing of reads and collapsing into UMI consensus sequences, while MiXCR performed V(D)J alignment. Using edgeR on replicate PBMC samples, clonotypes were called vaccine-responding if FDR was below 0.01 and the log2 fold change was above 5 up to day 15. CD4 or CD8 identity was assigned to each bulk clonotype according to whether the clonotype was present at higher abundance in the sequenced CD4 repertoire or the sequenced CD8 repertoire. TCRdb trimmed the raw reads at Q25, called clones with MiXCR and kept productive beta chains. Merged by CDR3 protein, the rows form single entries marked with the most common genes and DNA. These V and J calls rely on TCRdb rather than the paper's analysis. A total of more than 250,000 distinct CDR3 sequences appear in this sample, around 6.8% of them only once. The ten largest clones capture around 17% of the sample.

Beyond this particular receptor, the publication reports: Most clones expanded after primary vaccination were re-detected after the booster (about 96% of CD4 and about 88% of CD8), suggesting broad memory maintenance. Because the study included only a couple of donors, the extent to which the findings can be generalized is limited. A small fraction of clonotypes appeared in both the CD4 and CD8 compartments, likely as a result of convergent recombination. Because abundant contaminating clonotypes from the bulk population could be contained in FACS-sorted repertoires, computational filtering was required. The secondary T-cell response was weaker than the primary response but faster, peaking on day 5 instead of day 15.

The chain joins TRBV4-2 to TRBJ2-1, with no confident D gene call. This receptor was obtained from a man aged 18 to 35 who received the YFV17D yellow fever vaccine. The sequencing here drew on PBMCs, taken roughly 46 days after the first yellow fever vaccination. The CDR3 region: CASSQTPGRPYNEQFF. The DNA sequence is as follows: TGTGCCAGCAGCCAGACCCCCGGGCGGCCCTACAATGAGCAGTTCTTC.